The rows below give T cell receptor beta chains drawn from one sample of a study of control samples from healthy donors and cancer patients. Profiled with immunoSEQ multiplex PCR; TCRdb holds only in-frame clones, not every one. The sample consists of about 100,000 clones, roughly 87% of them appearing once. Sequenced: blood. The origin of the receptors is a woman in her forties or fifties in good health. CDR3s include the opening cysteine and the closing phenylalanine or tryptophan. A D gene is named only where the DNA matches it firmly. Size is omitted from some rows. Given values are once, few, many or a class for expanded clones.

>TRBV25-1|NA|TRBJ2-1|few
CASSPLAGREQFF
TGTGCCAGCAGTCCCCTGGCAGGACGGGAGCAGTTCTTC
>TRBV27|NA|TRBJ1-1|NA
CASSSFMNTEAFF
TGTGCCAGCAGTTCTTTCATGAACACTGAAGCTTTCTTT
>TRBV9|NA|TRBJ2-1|few
CASSATWGDEQFF
TGTGCCAGCAGCGCAACCTGGGGCGATGAGCAGTTCTTC
>TRBV19|NA|TRBJ1-2|NA
CASSISGSNYGYTF
TGTGCCAGTAGTATATCGGGATCTAACTATGGCTACACCTTC
>TRBV11-2|NA|TRBJ1-1|NA
CASSAIQGRTEAFF
TGTGCCAGCAGCGCTATACAGGGACGTACTGAAGCTTTCTTT
>TRBV11-2|TRBD2|TRBJ2-5|NA
CASSLSTSGSETQYF
TGTGCCAGCAGCTTATCAACTAGCGGGAGCGAGACCCAGTACTTC
>TRBV27|NA|TRBJ2-2|NA
CASSLSEYTGELFF
TGTGCCAGCAGTTTATCAGAGTACACCGGGGAGCTGTTTTTT
>TRBV5-4|NA|TRBJ1-3|NA
CASSLPPVNTIYF
TGTGCCAGCAGCTTACCCCCAGTAAACACCATATATTTT
>TRBV10-1|TRBD2|TRBJ2-3|few
CASSPASGGKDTQYF
TGCGCCAGCAGCCCCGCTAGCGGGGGGAAAGATACGCAGTATTTT
>TRBV28|NA|TRBJ1-4|NA
CASRRWLVRSGRANEKLFF
TGTGCCAGCAGAAGGTGGCTAGTCCGATCGGGACGGGCAAATGAAAAACTGTTTTTT
>TRBV2|TRBD2|TRBJ2-3|NA
CASKQRGQTDTQYF
TGTGCCAGCAAGCAGCGGGGGCAGACAGATACGCAGTATTTT
>TRBV4-1|TRBD2|TRBJ2-1|NA
CASSQEGSGRSYNEQFF
TGCGCCAGCAGCCAAGAGGGTAGCGGGAGATCCTACAATGAGCAGTTCTTC
>TRBV15|NA|TRBJ1-1|NA
CATSYQRGNTEAFF
TGTGCCACCAGCTATCAGAGGGGGAACACTGAAGCTTTCTTT